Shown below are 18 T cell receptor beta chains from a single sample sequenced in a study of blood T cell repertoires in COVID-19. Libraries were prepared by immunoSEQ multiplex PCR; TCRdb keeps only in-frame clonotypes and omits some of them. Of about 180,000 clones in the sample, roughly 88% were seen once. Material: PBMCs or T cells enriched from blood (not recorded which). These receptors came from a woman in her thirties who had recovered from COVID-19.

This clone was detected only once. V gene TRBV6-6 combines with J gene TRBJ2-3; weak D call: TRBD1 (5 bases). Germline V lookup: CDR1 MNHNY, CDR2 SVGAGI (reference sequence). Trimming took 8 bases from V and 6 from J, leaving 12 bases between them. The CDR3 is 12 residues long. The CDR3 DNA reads TGTGCCAGCGGGGCCACTCGGGATACGCAGTATTTT. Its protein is CASGATRDTQYF.

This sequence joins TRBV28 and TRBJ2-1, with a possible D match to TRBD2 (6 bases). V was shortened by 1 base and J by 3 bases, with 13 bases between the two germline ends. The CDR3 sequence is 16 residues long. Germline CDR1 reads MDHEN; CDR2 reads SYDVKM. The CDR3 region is CASSLSLGGNYNEQFF. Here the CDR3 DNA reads TGTGCCAGCAGTTTATCCCTCGGGGGAAACTACAATGAGCAGTTCTTC.

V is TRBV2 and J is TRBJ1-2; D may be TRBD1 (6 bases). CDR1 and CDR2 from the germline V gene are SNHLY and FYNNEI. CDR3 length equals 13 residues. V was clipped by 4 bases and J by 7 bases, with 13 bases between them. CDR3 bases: TGTGCCAGCAGTGTCCAGGGGCGGGTTGGCTACACCTTC. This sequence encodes CASSVQGRVGYTF.

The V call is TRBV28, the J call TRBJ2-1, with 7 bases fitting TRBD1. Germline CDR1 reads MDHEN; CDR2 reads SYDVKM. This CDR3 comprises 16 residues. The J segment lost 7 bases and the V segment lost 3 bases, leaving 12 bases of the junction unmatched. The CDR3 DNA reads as TGTGCCAGCAGTTTCCAGGGGCTCTTACAGGGGAATGAGCAGTTCTTC. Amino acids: CASSFQGLLQGNEQFF.

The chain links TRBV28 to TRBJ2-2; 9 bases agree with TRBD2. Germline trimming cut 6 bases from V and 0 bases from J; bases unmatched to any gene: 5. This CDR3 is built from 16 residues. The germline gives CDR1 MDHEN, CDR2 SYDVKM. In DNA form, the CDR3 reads TGTGCCAGCAGGCACGCTAGCGGGACGAACACCGGGGAGCTGTTTTTT. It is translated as CASRHASGTNTGELFF. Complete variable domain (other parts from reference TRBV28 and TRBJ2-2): DVKVTQSSRYLVKRTGEKVFLECVQDMDHENMFWYRQDPGLGLRLIYFSYDVKMKEKGDIPEGYSVSREKKERFSLILESASTNQTSMYLCASRHASGTNTGELFFGEGSRLTVL.

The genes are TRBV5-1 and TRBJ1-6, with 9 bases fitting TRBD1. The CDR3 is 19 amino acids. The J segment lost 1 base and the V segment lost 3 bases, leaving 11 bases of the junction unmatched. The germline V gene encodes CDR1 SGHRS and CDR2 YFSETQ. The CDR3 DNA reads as TGCGCCAGCAGCTCCGGGACAGGGCCTATTGGGTCCTATAATTCACCCCTCCACTTT. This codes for CASSSGTGPIGSYNSPLHF.

The CDR3, as DNA: TGTGCCAGCAGCCAAGGGACTAGCGGGATTCTGGATACGCAGTATTTT. It specifies CASSQGTSGILDTQYF. This rearrangement joins TRBV4-2 to TRBJ2-3; 12 bases line up with TRBD2. There are 16 residues in the CDR3. The trim removed 1 base at V and 6 bases at J, leaving 5 bases unmatched. Per germline, CDR1 LGHNA and CDR2 YNFKEQ.

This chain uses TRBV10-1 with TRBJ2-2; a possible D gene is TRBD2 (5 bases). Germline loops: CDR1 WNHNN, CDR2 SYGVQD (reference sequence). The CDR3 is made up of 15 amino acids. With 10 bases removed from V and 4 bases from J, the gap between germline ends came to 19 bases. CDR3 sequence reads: CATQSGNHGTGELFF. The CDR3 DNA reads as TGCGCCACCCAAAGCGGAAATCACGGCACCGGGGAGCTGTTTTTT.

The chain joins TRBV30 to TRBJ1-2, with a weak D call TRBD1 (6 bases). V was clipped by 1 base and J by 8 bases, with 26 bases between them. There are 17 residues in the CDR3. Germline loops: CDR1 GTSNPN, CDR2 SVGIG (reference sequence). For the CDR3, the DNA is TGTGCCTGGAGTGGGGGTGCACGAGGGGGAGGGTTGTTCGGCTACACCTTC. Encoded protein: CAWSGGARGGGLFGYTF.

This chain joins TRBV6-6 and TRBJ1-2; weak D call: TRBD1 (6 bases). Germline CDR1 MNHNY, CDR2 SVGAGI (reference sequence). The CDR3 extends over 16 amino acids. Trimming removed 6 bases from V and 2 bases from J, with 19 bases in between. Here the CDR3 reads CASSQNRAAGNYGYTF. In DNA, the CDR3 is TGTGCCAGCAGCCAAAACAGGGCCGCCGGGAACTATGGCTACACCTTC.

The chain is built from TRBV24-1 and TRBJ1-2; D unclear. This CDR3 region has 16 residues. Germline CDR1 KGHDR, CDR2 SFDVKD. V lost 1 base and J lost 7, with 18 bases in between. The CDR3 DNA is TGTGCCACCAGTGATTTCACGGCCCAAGCGATTTCTGGCTACACCTTC. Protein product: CATSDFTAQAISGYTF.

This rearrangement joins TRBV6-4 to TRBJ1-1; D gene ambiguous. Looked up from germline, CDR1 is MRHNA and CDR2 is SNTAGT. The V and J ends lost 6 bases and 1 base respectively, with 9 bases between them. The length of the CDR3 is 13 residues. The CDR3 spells CASRIRENTEAFF. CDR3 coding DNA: TGTGCCAGCAGGATTCGAGAGAACACTGAAGCTTTCTTT.

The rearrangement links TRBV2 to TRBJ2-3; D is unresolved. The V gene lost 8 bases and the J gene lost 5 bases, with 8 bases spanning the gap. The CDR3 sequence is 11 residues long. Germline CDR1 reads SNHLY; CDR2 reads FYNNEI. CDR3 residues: CASDNRDTQYF. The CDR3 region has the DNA TGTGCCAGCGACAATAGAGATACGCAGTATTTT.

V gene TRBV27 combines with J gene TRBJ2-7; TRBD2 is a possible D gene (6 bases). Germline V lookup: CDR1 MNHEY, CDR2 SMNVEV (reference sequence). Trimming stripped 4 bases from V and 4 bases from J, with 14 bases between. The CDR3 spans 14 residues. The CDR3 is CASSSGVARYEQYF. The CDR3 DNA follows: TGTGCCAGCAGTTCGGGAGTAGCTCGGTACGAGCAGTACTTC.

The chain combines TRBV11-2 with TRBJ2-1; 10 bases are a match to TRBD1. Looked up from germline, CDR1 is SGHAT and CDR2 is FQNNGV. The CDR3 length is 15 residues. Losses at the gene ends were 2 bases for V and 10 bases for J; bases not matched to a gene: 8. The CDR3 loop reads CASSLRDRGELEQFF. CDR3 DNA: TGTGCCAGCAGCTTACGGGACAGGGGAGAACTGGAGCAGTTCTTC. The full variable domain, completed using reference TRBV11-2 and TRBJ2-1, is EAGVAQSPRYKIIEKRQSVAFWCNPISGHATLYWYQQILGQGPKLLIQFQNNGVVDDSQLPKDRFSAERLKGVDSTLKIQPAKLEDSAVYLCASSLRDRGELEQFFGPGTRLTVL.

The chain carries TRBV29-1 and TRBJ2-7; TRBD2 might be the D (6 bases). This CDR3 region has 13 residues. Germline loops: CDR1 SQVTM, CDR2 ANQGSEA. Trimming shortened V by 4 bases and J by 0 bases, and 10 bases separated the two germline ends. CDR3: CSVVDGSSYEQYF. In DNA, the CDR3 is TGCAGCGTTGTGGACGGGAGCTCCTACGAGCAGTACTTC.

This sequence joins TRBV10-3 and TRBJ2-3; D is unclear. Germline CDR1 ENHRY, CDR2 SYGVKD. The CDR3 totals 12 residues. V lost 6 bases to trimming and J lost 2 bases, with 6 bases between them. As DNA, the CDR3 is TGTGCCATCAGCGACAACACAGATACGCAGTATTTT. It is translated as CAISDNTDTQYF.

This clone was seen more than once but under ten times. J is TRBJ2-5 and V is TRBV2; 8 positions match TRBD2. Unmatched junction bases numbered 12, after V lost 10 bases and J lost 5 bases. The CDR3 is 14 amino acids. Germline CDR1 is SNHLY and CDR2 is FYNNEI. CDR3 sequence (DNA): TGTGCCAAAGGGGGACTAGAGCCTCGGGAGACCCAGTACTTC. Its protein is CAKGGLEPRETQYF.